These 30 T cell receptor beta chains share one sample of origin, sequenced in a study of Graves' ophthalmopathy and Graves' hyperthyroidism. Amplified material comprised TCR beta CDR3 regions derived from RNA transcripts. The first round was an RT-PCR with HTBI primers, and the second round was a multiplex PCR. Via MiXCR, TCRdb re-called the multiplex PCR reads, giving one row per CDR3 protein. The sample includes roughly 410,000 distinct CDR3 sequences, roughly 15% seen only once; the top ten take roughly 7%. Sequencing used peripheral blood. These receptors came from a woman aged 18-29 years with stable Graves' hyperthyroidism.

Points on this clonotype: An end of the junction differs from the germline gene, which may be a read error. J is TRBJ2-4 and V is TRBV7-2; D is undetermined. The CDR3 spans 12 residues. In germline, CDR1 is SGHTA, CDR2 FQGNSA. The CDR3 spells CASRTTENIKYF. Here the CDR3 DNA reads TGTGCCAGCAGGACGACCGAGAACATTAAGTACTTC.

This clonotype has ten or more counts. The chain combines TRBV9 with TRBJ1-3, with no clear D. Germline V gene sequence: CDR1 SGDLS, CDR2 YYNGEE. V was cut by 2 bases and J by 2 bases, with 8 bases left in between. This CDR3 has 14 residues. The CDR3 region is CASSVGRPGNTIYF. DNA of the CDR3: TGTGCCAGCAGCGTCGGCAGGCCTGGAAACACCATATATTTT.

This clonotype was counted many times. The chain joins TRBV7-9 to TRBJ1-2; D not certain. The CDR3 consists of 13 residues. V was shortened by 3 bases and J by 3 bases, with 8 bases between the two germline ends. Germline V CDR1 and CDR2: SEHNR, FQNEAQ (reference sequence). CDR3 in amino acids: CASSFERDYGYTF. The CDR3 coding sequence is TGTGCCAGCAGCTTTGAACGAGACTATGGCTACACCTTC. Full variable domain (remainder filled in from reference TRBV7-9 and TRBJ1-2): DTGVSQNPRHKITKRGQNVTFRCDPISEHNRLYWYRQTLGQGPEFLTYFQNEAQLEKSRLLSDRFSAERPKGSFSTLEIQRTEQGDSAMYLCASSFERDYGYTFGSGTRLTVV.

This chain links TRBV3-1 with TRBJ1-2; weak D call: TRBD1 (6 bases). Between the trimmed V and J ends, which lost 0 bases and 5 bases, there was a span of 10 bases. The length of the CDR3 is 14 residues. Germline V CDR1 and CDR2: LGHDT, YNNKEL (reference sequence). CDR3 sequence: CASSQEGQMYGYTF. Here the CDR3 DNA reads TGTGCCAGCAGCCAAGAAGGACAGATGTATGGCTACACCTTC.

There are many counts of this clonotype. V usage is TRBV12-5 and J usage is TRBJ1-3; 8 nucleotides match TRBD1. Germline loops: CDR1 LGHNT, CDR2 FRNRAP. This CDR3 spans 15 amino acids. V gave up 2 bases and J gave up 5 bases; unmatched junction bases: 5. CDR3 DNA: TGTGCTAGTGGTTTGAAGCAGGGGGCTAGAAACACCATATATTTT. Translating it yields CASGLKQGARNTIYF.

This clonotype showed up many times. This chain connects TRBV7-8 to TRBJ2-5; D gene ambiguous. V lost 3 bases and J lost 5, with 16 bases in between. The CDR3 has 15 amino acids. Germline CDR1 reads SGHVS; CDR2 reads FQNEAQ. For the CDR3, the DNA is TGTGCCAGCAGCTTGAATTTGAGGCGATCGGAGACCCAGTACTTC. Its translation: CASSLNLRRSETQYF.

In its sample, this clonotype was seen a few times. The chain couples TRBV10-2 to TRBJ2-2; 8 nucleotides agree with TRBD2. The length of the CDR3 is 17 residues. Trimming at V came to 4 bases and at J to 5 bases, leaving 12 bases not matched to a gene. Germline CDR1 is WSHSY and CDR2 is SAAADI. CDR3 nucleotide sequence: TGCGCCAGCAGTGTCGTTAGCGGGGCCCCCGGGACCGGGGAGCTGTTTTTT. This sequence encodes CASSVVSGAPGTGELFF.

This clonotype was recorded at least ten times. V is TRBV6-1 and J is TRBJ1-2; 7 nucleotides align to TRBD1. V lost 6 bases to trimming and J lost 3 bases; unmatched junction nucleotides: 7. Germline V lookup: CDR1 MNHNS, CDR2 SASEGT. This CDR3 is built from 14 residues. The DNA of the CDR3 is TGTGCCAGCAGCCCCTCGGACAGGCACTATGGCTACACCTTC. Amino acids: CASSPSDRHYGYTF.

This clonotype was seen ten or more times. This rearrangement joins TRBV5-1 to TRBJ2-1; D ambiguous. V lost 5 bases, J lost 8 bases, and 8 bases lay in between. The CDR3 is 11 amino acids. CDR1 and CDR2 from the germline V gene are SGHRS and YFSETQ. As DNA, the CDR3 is TGCGCCAGCAGTTGGAGCGATGAGCAGTTCTTC. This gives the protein CASSWSDEQFF.

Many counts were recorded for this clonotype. The CDR3 DNA reads TGTGCCACCAGCAGAGCTACAGGGTCATCCTACGAGCAGTACTTC. It translates to CATSRATGSSYEQYF. J is TRBJ2-7 and V is TRBV15, with D tentatively TRBD1 (6 bases). From germline, CDR1 is LNHNV and CDR2 YYDKDF (reference sequence). This CDR3 has 15 residues. The ends were cut back, 1 base at V and 1 base at J, with 11 bases in the middle.

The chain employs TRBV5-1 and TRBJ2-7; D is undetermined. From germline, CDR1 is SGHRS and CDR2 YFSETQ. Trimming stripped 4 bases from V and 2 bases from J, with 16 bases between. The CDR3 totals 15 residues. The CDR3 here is CASSLSRQGPYEQYF. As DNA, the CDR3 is TGCGCCAGCAGCCTATCCCGACAAGGACCCTACGAGCAGTACTTC.

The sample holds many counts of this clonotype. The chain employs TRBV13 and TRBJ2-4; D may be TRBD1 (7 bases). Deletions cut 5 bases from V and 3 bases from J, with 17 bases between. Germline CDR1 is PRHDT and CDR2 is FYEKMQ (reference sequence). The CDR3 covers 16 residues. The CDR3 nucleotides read TGTGCCAGCAGCCGCCCCACCCAGGGGGGCAAAAACATTCAGTACTTC. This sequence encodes CASSRPTQGGKNIQYF.

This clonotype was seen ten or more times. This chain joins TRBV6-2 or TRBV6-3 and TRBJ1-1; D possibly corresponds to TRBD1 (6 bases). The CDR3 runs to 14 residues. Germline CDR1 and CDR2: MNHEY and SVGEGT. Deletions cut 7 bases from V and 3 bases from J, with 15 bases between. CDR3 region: CASKRGWRHTEAFF. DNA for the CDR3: TGTGCCAGCAAAAGGGGGTGGAGGCACACTGAAGCTTTCTTT.

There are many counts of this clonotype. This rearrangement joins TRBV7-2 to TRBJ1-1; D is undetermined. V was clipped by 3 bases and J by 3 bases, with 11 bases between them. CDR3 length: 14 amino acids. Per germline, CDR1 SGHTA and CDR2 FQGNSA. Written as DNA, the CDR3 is TGTGCCAGCAGCTTGGAGGGATATTACACTGAAGCTTTCTTT. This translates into CASSLEGYYTEAFF.

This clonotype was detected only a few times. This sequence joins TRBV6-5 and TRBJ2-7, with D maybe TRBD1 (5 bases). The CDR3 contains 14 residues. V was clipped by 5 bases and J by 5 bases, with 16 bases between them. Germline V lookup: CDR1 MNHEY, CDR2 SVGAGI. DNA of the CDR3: TGTGCCAGCAGTACTACAGGAAAGGTCGACGAGCAGTACTTC. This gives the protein CASSTTGKVDEQYF.

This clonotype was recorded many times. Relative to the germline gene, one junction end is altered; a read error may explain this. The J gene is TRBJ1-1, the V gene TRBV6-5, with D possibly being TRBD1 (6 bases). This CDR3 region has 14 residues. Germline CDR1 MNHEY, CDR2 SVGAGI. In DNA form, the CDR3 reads TGTGCCAGCAGTTACAGCCCAGGGGACACTGAAGCTTCCTTT. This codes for CASSYSPGDTEASF.

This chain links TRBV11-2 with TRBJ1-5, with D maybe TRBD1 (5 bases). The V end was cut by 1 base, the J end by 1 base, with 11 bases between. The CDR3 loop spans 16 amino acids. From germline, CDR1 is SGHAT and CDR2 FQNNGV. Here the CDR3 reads CASSLVGGSSNQPQHF. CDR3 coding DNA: TGTGCCAGCAGCTTAGTTGGGGGGTCGAGCAATCAGCCCCAGCATTTT.

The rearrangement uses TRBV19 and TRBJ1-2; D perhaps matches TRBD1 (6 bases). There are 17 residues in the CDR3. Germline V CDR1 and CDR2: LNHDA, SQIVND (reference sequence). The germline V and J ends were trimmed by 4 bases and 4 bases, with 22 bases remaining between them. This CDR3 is CASSKEGGAASVYGYTF. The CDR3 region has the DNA TGTGCCAGTAGTAAGGAGGGGGGGGCCGCCTCCGTCTATGGCTACACCTTC.

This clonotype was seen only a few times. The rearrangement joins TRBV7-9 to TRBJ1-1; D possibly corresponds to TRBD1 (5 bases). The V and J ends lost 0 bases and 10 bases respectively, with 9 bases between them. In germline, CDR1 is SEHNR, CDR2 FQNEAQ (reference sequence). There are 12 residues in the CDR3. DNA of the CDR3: TGTGCCAGCAGCTTAGCAGGGGCGGGAGCTTTCTTT. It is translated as CASSLAGAGAFF.

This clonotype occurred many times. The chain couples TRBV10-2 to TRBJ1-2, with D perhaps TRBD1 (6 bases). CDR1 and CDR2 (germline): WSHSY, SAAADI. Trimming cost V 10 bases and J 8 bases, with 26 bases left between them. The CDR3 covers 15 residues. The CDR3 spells CAITSNPADRRGYTF. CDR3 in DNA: TGCGCCATAACGTCCAACCCCGCTGACAGGCGAGGCTACACCTTC.

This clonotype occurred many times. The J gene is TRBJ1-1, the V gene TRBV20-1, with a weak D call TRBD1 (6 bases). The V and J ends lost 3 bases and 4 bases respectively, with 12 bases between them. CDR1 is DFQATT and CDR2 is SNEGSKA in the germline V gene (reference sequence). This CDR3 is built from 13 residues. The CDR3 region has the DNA TGCAGTGCTAGCCGGGACATCCCCACTGAAGCTTTCTTT. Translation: CSASRDIPTEAFF.

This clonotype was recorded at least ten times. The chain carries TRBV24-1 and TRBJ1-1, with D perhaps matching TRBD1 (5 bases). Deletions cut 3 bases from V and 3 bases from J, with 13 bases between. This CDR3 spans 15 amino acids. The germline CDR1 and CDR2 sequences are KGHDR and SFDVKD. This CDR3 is CATSDPNGGDTEAFF. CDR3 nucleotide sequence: TGTGCCACCAGTGATCCCAACGGGGGGGACACTGAAGCTTTCTTT.

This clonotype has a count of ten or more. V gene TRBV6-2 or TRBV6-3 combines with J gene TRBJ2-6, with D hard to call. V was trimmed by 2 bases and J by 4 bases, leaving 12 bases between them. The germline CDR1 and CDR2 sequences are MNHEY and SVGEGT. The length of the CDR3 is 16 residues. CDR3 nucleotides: TGTGCCAGCAGTTACCCTTCGTCAGAGGGGGCCAACGTCCTGACTTTC. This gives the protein CASSYPSSEGANVLTF.

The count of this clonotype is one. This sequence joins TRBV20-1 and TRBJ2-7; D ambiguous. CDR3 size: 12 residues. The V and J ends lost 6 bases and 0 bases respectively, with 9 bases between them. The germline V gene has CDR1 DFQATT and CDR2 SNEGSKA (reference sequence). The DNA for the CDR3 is TGCAGTGCGGGCCCTAGCTCCTACGAGCAGTACTTC. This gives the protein CSAGPSSYEQYF.

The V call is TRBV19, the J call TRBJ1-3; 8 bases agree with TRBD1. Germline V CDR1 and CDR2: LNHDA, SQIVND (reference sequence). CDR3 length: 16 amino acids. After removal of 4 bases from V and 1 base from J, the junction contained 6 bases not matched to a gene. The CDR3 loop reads CASSNIRDRSGNTIYF. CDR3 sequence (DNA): TGTGCCAGTAGTAATATCCGGGACAGGTCTGGAAACACCATATATTTT. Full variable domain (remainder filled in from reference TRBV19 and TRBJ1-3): DGGITQSPKYLFRKEGQNVTLSCEQNLNHDAMYWYRQDPGQGLRLIYYSQIVNDFQKGDIAEGYSVSREKKESFPLTVTSAQKNPTAFYLCASSNIRDRSGNTIYFGEGSWLTVV.

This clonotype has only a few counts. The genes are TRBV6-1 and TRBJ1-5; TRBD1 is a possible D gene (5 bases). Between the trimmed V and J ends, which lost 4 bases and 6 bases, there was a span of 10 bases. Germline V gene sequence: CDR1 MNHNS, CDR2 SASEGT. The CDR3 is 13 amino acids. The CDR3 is CASSVDGGQPQHF. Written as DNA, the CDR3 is TGTGCCAGCAGTGTAGACGGGGGTCAGCCCCAGCATTTT.

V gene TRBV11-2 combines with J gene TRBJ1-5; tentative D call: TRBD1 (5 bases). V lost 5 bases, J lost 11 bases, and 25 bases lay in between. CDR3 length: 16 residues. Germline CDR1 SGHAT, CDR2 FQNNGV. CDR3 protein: CASSPAGLRWGVAQHF. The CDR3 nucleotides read TGTGCCAGCAGCCCGGCAGGGCTCCGGTGGGGTGTAGCCCAGCATTTT.

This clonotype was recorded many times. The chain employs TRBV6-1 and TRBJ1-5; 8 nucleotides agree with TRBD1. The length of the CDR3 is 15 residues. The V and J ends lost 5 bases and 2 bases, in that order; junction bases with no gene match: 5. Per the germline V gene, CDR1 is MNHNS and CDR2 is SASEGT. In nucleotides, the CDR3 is TGTGCCAGCAGTCGGACAGGGATGGGCAATCAGCCCCAGCATTTT. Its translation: CASSRTGMGNQPQHF.

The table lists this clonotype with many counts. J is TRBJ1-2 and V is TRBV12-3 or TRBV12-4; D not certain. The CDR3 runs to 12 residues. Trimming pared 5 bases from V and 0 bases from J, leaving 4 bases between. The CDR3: CASSISNYGYTF. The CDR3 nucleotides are TGTGCCAGCAGTATCTCTAACTATGGCTACACCTTC.

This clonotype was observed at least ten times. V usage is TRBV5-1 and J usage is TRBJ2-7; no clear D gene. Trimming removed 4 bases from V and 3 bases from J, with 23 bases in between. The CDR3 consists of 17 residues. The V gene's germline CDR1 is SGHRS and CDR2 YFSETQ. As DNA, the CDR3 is TGCGCCAGCAGCCCCGAGACCCCACACCAGAGAGACTACGAGCAGTACTTC. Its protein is CASSPETPHQRDYEQYF.